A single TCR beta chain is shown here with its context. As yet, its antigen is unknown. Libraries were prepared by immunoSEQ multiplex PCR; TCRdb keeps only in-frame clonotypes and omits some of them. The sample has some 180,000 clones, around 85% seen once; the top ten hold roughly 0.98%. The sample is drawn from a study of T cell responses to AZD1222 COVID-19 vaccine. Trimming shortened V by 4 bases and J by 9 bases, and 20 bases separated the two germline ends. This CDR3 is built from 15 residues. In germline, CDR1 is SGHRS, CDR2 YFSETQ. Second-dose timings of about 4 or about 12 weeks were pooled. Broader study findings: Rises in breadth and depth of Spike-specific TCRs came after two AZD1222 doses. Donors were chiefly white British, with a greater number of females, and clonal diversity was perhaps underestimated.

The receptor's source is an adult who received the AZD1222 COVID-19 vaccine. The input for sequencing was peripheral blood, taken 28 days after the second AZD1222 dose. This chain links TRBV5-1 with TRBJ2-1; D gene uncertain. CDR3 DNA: TGCGCCAGCAGCGGCACTTCGAATCCCGGCGGTGAGCAGTTCTTC. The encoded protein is CASSGTSNPGGEQFF.